This T cell receptor (beta chain) was sequenced during a study of control samples from healthy donors and cancer patients. TCRdb keeps only in-frame clones here, not all; method: immunoSEQ multiplex PCR. The data contain tens of thousands of clones, approximately 79% of them singletons. In its sample, this clone was seen a few times. The sample taken for sequencing was PBMCs. The origin of this receptor is a man in his sixties with head and neck cancer.

The CDR3 sequence: CASSPRGHLAKNIQYF. In DNA form, the CDR3 reads TGTGCCAGCAGTCCCAGAGGACACCTAGCCAAAAACATTCAGTACTTC. This rearrangement joins TRBV28 to TRBJ2-4; tentatively, D is TRBD1 (5 bases). CDR1 is MDHEN and CDR2 is SYDVKM in the germline V gene. Trimming removed 5 bases at V and 0 bases at J, with 14 bases between. The CDR3 totals 16 residues.